This TCR beta chain originates from a study of siplizumab effects on memory and regulatory T cells. V lost 0 bases and J lost 1, with 9 bases in between. The CDR3 is 15 residues long. Germline CDR1 and CDR2: MNHEY and SVGAGI. Assay: immunoSEQ multiplex PCR; the TCRdb copy retains only in-frame clones and omits some. The sample consists of about 99,000 clones, about 94% of them appearing once. This clone occurred once. Sequencing was performed on Tregs sorted from blood. The chain links TRBV6-5 to TRBJ1-2; D is undetermined. This receptor was identified in a human donor in good health. As DNA, the CDR3 is TGTGCCAGCAGTTACTCCGATCGGGTTAACTATGGCTACACCTTC. Its protein is CASSYSDRVNYGYTF.